This T cell receptor beta chain was identified during a study of cytomegalovirus exposure and HLA in healthy donors. Study summary: About 85 million unique TCRs from HLA-typed donors were held in an early release of data.

The PCR ran on 60 Vbeta and 13 Jbeta primers. Profiling relied on immunoSEQ multiplex PCR, and the TCRdb table lists in-frame clones only, not all of them. Of 140,000 to 150,000 clones listed, 60% to 85% were seen once; the top ten hold 6.5% to 7%. The CDR3 sequence is 15 residues long. Trimming cost V 9 bases and J 0 bases, with 17 bases left between them. The TCR comes from a woman aged 40 to 50 in good health and CMV-seropositive. Sequencing was performed on PBMCs. V is TRBV23-1 and J is TRBJ1-2; D is perhaps TRBD1 (6 bases). TRBV23-1 is filed as an ORF, its function uncertain. The CDR3 bases are TGCGCCAGGGACAGCACTGATACCACTAACTATGGCTACACCTTC. This encodes CARDSTDTTNYGYTF.